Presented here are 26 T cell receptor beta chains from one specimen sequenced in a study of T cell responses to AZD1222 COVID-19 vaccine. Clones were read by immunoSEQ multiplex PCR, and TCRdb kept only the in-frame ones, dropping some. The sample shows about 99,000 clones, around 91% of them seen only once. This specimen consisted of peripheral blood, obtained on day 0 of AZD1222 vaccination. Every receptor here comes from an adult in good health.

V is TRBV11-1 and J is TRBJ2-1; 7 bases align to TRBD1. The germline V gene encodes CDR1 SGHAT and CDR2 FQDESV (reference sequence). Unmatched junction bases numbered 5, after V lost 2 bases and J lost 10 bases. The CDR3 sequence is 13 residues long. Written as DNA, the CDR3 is TGTGCCAGCAGCTTAAAACCGGGACAGGAGCAGTTCTTC. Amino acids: CASSLKPGQEQFF.

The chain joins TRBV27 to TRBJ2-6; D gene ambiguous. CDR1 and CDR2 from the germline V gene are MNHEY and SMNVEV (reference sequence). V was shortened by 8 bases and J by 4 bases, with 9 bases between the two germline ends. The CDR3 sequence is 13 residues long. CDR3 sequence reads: CASALEGANVLTF. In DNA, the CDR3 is TGTGCCAGCGCCCTTGAGGGGGCCAACGTCCTGACTTTC. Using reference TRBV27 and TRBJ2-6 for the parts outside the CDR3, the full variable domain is EAQVTQNPRYLITVTGKKLTVTCSQNMNHEYMSWYRQDPGLGLRQIYYSMNVEVTDKGDVPEGYKVSRKEKRNFPLILESPSPNQTSLYFCASALEGANVLTFGAGSRLTVL.

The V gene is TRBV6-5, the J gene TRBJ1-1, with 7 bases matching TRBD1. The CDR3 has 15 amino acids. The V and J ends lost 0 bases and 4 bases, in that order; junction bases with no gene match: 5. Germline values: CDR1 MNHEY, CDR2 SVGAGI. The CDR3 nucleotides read TGTGCCAGCAGTTACTCGCAGGGGGTTAGCACTGAAGCTTTCTTT. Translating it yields CASSYSQGVSTEAFF.

CDR3 nucleotide sequence: TGTGCCAGCTCCCTGAAGGGGAACAGGGATCAGCCCCAGCATTTT. Its translation is CASSLKGNRDQPQHF. The chain has TRBV6-5 and TRBJ1-5; TRBD1 is a possible D gene (6 bases). Trimming removed 8 bases from V and 5 bases from J, with 19 bases in between. Germline V CDR1 and CDR2: MNHEY, SVGAGI. The CDR3 runs to 15 residues.

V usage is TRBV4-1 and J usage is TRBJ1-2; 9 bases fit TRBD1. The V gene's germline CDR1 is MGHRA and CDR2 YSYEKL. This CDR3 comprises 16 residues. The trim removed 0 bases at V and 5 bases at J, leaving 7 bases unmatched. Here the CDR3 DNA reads TGCGCCAGCAGCCAAGAAACGGGACAGGGTCGGTATGGCTACACCTTC. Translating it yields CASSQETGQGRYGYTF.

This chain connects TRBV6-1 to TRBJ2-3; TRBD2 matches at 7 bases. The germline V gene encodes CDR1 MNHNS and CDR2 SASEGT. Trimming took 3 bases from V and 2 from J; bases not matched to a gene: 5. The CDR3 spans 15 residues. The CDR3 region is CASSDGDYATDTQYF. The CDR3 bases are TGTGCCAGCAGTGACGGGGACTACGCCACAGATACGCAGTATTTT.

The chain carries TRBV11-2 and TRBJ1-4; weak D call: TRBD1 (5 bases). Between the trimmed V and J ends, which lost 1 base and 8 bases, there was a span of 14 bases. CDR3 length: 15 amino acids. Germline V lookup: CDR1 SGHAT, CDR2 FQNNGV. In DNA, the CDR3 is TGTGCCAGCAGCTTAGGTTCGGGGGTTGGCGAAAAACTGTTTTTT. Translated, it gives CASSLGSGVGEKLFF. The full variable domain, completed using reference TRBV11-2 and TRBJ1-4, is EAGVAQSPRYKIIEKRQSVAFWCNPISGHATLYWYQQILGQGPKLLIQFQNNGVVDDSQLPKDRFSAERLKGVDSTLKIQPAKLEDSAVYLCASSLGSGVGEKLFFGSGTQLSVL.

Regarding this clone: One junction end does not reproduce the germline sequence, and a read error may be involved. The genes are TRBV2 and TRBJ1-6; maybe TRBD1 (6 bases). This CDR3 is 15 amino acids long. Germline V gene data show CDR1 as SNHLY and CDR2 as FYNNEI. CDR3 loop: CASTESSGGRSPLHF. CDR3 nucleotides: TGTGCCAGCACTGAAAGTTCGGGGGGCAGGTCACCCCTCCACTTT.

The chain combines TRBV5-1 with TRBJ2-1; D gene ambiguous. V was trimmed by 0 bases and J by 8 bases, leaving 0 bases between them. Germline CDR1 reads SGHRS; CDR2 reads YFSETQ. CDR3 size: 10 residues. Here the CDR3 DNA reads TGCGCCAGCAGCTTGGATGAGCAGTTCTTC. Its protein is CASSLDEQFF. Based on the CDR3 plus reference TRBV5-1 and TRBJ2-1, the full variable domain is KAGVTQTPRYLIKTRGQQVTLSCSPISGHRSVSWYQQTPGQGLQFLFEYFSETQRNKGNFPGRFSGRQFSNSRSEMNVSTLELGDSALYLCASSLDEQFFGPGTRLTVL.

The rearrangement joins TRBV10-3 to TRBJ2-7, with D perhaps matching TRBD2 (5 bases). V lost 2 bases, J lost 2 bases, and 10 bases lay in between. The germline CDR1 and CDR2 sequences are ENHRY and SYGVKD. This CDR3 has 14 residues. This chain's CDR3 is CAISETSPPYEQYF. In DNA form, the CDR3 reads TGTGCCATCAGTGAGACTAGTCCTCCCTACGAGCAGTACTTC.

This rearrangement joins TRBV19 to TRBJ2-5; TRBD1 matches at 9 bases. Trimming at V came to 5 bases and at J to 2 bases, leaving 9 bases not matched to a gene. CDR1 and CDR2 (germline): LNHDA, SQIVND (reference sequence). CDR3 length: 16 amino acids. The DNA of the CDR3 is TGTGCCAGTAGTCCCTTGGGACAGGGTTCACAAGAGACCCAGTACTTC. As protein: CASSPLGQGSQETQYF.

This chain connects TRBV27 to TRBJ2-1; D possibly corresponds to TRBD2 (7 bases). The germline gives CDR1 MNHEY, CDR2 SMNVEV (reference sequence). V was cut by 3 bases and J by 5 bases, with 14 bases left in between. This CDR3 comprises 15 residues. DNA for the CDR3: TGTGCCAGCAGTTTGTGGGGGGGCAGTGACAATGAGCAGTTCTTC. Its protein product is CASSLWGGSDNEQFF.

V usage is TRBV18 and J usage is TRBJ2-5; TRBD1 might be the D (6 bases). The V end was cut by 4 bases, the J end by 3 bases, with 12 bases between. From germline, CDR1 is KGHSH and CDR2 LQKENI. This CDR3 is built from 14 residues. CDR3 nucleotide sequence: TGTGCCAGCTCACGATTTGCAGGGGAAGAGACCCAGTACTTC. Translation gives CASSRFAGEETQYF.

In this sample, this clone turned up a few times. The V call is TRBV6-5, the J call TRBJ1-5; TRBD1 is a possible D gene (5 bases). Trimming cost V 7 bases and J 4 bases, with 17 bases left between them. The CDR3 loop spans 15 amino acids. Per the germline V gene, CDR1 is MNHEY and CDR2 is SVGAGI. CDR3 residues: CASTPGPQGNQPQHF. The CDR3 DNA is TGTGCCAGCACCCCCGGCCCGCAGGGAAATCAGCCCCAGCATTTT.

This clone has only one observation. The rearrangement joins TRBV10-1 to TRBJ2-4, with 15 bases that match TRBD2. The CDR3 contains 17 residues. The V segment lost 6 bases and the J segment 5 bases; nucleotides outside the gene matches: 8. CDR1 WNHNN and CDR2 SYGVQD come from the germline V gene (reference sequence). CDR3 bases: TGCGCCAGCAGAAGAGGACTAGCGGGGGGGCCCGAAAACATTCAGTACTTC. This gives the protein CASRRGLAGGPENIQYF.

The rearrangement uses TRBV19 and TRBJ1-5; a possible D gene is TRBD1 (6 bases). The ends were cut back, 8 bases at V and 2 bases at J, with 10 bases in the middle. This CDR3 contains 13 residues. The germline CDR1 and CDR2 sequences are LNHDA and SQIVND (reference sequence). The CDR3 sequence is CASWSGGNQPQHF. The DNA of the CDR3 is TGTGCCAGTTGGTCAGGGGGCAATCAGCCCCAGCATTTT.

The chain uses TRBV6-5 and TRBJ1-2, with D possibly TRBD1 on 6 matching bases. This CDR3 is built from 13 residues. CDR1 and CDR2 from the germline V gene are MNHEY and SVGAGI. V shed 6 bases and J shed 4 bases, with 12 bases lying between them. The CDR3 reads CASSAGQIYGYTF. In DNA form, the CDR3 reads TGTGCCAGCAGCGCCGGACAGATCTATGGCTACACCTTC.

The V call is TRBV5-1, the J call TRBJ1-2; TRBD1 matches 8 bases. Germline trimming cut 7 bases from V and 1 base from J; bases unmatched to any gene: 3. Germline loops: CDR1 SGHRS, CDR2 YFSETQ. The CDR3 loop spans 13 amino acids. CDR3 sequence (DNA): TGCGCCAGCGGACAGGGCAATAACTATGGCTACACCTTC. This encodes CASGQGNNYGYTF.

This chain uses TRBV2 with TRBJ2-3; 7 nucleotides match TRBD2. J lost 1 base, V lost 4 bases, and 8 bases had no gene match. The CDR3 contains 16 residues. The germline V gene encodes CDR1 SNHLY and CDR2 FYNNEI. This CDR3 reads CASSGLVGGGTDTQYF. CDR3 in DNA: TGTGCCAGCAGTGGACTAGTGGGGGGGGGCACAGATACGCAGTATTTT.

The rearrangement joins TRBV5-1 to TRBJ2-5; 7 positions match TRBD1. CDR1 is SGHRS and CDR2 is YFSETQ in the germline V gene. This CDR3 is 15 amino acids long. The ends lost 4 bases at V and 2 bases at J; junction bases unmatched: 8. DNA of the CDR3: TGCGCCAGCAGCCCAACGACAGGGATGCAAGAGACCCAGTACTTC. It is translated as CASSPTTGMQETQYF.

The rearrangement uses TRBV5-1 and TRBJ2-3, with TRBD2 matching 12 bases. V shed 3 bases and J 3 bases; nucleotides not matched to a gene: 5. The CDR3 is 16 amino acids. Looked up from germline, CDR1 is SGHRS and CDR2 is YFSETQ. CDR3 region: CASSSGLAGGTDTQYF. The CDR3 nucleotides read TGCGCCAGCAGCTCGGGACTAGCGGGTGGTACAGATACGCAGTATTTT.

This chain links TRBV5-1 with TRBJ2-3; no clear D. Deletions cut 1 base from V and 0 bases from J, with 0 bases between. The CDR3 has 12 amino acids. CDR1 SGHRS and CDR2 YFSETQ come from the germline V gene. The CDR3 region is CASSLSTDTQYF. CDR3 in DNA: TGCGCCAGCAGCTTGAGCACAGATACGCAGTATTTT.

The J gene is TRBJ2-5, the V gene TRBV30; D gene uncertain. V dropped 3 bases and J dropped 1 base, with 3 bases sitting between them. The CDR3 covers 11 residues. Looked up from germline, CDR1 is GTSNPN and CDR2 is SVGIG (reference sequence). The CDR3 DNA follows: TGTGCCTGGAGGGTCCAAGAGACCCAGTACTTC. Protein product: CAWRVQETQYF. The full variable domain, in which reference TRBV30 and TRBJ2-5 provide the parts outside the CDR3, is SQTIHQWPATLVQPVGSPLSLECTVEGTSNPNLYWYRQAAGRGLQLLFYSVGIGQISSEVPQNLSASRPQDRQFILSSKKLLLSDSGFYLCAWRVQETQYFGPGTRLLVL.

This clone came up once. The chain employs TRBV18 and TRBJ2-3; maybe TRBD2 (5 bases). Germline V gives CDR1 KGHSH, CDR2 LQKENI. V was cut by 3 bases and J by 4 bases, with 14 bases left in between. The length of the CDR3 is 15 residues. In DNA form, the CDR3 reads TGTGCCAGCTCACCGGGCGGGCACGTTGCAGATACGCAGTATTTT. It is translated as CASSPGGHVADTQYF.

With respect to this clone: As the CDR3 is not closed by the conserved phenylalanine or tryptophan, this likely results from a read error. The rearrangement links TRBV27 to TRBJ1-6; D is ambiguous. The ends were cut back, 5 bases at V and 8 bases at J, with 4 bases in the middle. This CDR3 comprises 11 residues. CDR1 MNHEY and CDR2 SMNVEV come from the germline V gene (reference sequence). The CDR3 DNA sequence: TGTGCCAGCAGTCCGTATTCACCCCTCCACCTT. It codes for CASSPYSPLHL.

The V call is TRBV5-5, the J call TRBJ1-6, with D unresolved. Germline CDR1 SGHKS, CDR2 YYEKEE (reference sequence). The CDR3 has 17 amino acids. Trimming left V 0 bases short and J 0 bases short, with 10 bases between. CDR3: CASSLDSASSYNSPLHF. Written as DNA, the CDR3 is TGTGCCAGCAGCTTGGATTCGGCGAGCTCCTATAATTCACCCCTCCACTTT.